This T cell receptor (beta chain) derives from a study of CD8 T cells in Susac syndrome. Study findings and constraints: As the study acknowledged, the number of individuals who were part of its TCR sequencing and HLA analysis was relatively small.

This clonotype was seen a single time. Its target is unknown. The junction differs from germline at one of its ends, possibly a read error. When the RNA was reverse transcribed, random hexamers were used with an input of about 0.5 to 1 ug. TCRdb reprocessed the immunoSEQ multiplex PCR reads with MiXCR, giving one entry per CDR3 protein. The repertoire holds 150,000 to 200,000 distinct CDR3 sequences, with just over 90% as singletons. Per germline, CDR1 ENHRY and CDR2 SYGVKD. CDR3 length: 13 amino acids. The material sequenced was CD4+ T cells from PBMCs. This clonotype was obtained from a human donor in good health. The chain employs TRBV10-3 and TRBJ2-1; TRBD2 might be the D (6 bases). This chain's CDR3 is CAISETLMGTQIF. CDR3 DNA: TGTGCCATCAGTGAGACCCTAATGGGGACTCAAATCTTC.